What follows describes a single T cell receptor (beta chain). Its antigen is still unknown. No base quality values were provided; no much bigger clone lies one nucleotide off. This entry is derived from a study of blood T cells in healthy people across ages (dated by TCRdb to between 2014 and 2017). With regard to the full study: In model experiments, template switching captured roughly one uniquely barcoded TCR beta cDNA molecule for every two T cells. To track age-related changes in TCR beta repertoire diversity, the study relied on deep sequencing normalized with unique cDNA molecular identifiers. Donors of different ages were randomly distributed across sequencing lanes to avoid experimental bias. The donors were split into four age groups: young (average around 15 years), middle-aged (more than 35), aged (approximately 59) and long-lived (under 85). For two donors (one aged 18 to 30 and one aged 80 or older), the study analyzed two additional independent replicas of 1 million unique cDNA reads from the same blood draw.

Systemically healthy Caucasian individuals from Russia, around 39 in total and aged roughly 6 to 100 years, were included as donors. Each donor gave roughly 9 milliliters of peripheral blood, drawn into EDTA-treated Vacutainer tubes. Ficoll-Paque density-gradient centrifugation was used to isolate PBMCs, with at least 6.5 million per sample. Total RNA was extracted from PBMCs with Trizol reagent, with at least 5.5 micrograms obtained per sample. For every donor, an aliquot of PBMCs went through flow cytometry to measure the percentages of naive CD45RAhigh/CD27high T cells. The receptor library was made with 5' RACE. TCRdb shows the sequencer as Illumina HiSeq 2500. The second PCR ran for roughly 6 to 11 cycles and used a J-beta primer mix along with a sample-barcoded 5' primer. Each TCR beta cDNA molecule received a unique molecular identifier from a template-switch 5' adaptor carrying 12 random nucleotides. Each sample yielded at least 3 million CDR3-containing paired-end reads. First-strand cDNA synthesis was performed from all RNA using the Mint cDNA synthesis kit, with priming by a TRBC-specific oligonucleotide. Following uracil-DNA glycosylase treatment, a first 18-cycle PCR with universal primers M1SS and BC2_uni_R was performed on all cDNA. Per the authors' processing: For normalization, 1 million high-quality reads, each with a distinct molecular identifier, were randomly selected from each sample. Instead of being binned into consensus sequences, reads that shared molecular identifiers were thrown out. MiTCR, run with a Q25 quality threshold and the strictest error-elimination algorithm, handled CDR3 identification, clonotype clustering and error correction. A nonparametric unseen species model using Euler transformation provided a lower-bound estimate of total TCR beta diversity. The public reads were reprocessed in TCRdb via fastp at Q25 and MiXCR, keeping in-frame beta chains. Rows matching on CDR3 protein sequence are summarized as one entry with the most common DNA and genes. The V and J calls shown here were made by TCRdb, not taken from the authors' results. A total of approximately 1.5 million distinct CDR3 sequences appear in this sample, roughly 43% of them only once. The leading ten clones occupy roughly 3.7% of the sample.

General findings and caveats noted by the study authors: Since profiling was done on bulk unsorted PBMCs, naive and antigen-experienced compartments could not be conclusively compared. Compared with the aged group, the long-lived group had more naive CD4+ T cells, fewer expanded clones and increased TCR diversity, a pattern suggesting age selection. As age increased, observed TCR beta diversity per million T cells dropped in a roughly linear way, and a significant reduction was already evident by age about 36. The percentage of naive T cells measured by flow cytometry correlated strongly with observed TCR beta diversity. Because donor CMV infection status was unknown, age-related changes in expanded clonotypes were potentially confounded. Estimates of total diversity from one million sequenced T cells were regarded as lower bounds and underestimates.

Between the V and J ends, shortened by 1 base and 2 bases respectively, the junction contains 15 bases. Reading the germline V gene (reference sequence) gives CDR1 DFQATT and CDR2 SNEGSKA. The CDR3 runs 15 amino acids, cysteine and phenylalanine included. The entry retains the CDR3 DNA only, 45 bases that are in frame from base 1. This chain joins TRBV20-1 to TRBJ2-7, with a weak D call of TRBD2 (6 bases match). The sequenced sample consisted of blood. This receptor was obtained from a woman under 30 in good health. The CDR3 region: CSARALGTGTYEQYF. The bases are TGCAGTGCTAGAGCTCTGGGGACTGGTACCTACGAGCAGTACTTC.